The 9 T cell receptor beta chains given below trace back to one sample, sequenced in a study of vaccination and CD4 T cells after COVID-19. The Oncomine TCR Beta short-read assay generated sequence data from the DNA of cultured CD4+ T cells. One entry per CDR3 protein, called by TCRdb with MiXCR from the PCR reads. The sample yields about 17,000 distinct CDR3 sequences, approximately 40% seen once. Treatment in this sample: roughly 11-day PBMC culture with coronavirus spike peptide pools or control peptides (ViraFEST assay). Antigens for these TCRs are unknown. Sequencing was performed on CD4+ T cells from blood, cultured in vitro. The receptors here all came from a human donor who had recovered from COVID-19.

CDR3 nucleotides: TGTGCCAGTAGTATAGGGTGGCAGTATGAAGCTTTCTTT. Translation: CASSIGWQYEAFF. The chain has TRBV19 and TRBJ1-1; no firm D call. The germline V and J ends were trimmed by 1 base and 7 bases, with 10 bases remaining between them. CDR1 and CDR2 (germline): LNHDA, SQIVND (reference sequence). The CDR3 is made up of 13 amino acids.

The chain is built from TRBV28 and TRBJ2-2; no reliable D call. Germline V gene data show CDR1 as MDHEN and CDR2 as SYDVKM. V lost 6 bases and J 6 bases, leaving 11 bases between the germline ends. The CDR3 has 13 residues. The CDR3 DNA reads TGTGCCAGCAGGGACCCGGGTGCCGGGGAGCTGTTTTTT. This codes for CASRDPGAGELFF.

This clonotype was seen a handful of times. The chain has TRBV30 and TRBJ2-5, with 10 bases fitting TRBD2. Germline V gives CDR1 GTSNPN, CDR2 SVGIG (reference sequence). Losses at the gene ends were 2 bases for V and 4 bases for J; bases not matched to a gene: 4. This CDR3 has 14 residues. The CDR3 region has the DNA TGTGCCTGGAGTCCTAGCGGGAGAGGAGAGACCCAGTACTTC. Protein product: CAWSPSGRGETQYF.

The chain uses TRBV28 and TRBJ2-7, with D perhaps TRBD2 (5 bases). Trimming took off 2 bases at V and 3 bases at J, with 8 bases between the two ends. CDR3 length: 13 amino acids. Per the germline V gene, CDR1 is MDHEN and CDR2 is SYDVKM. CDR3 DNA: TGTGCCAGCAGTTTAACGGGAAACTACGAGCAGTACTTC. Translating it yields CASSLTGNYEQYF. The full variable domain, completed using reference TRBV28 and TRBJ2-7, is DVKVTQSSRYLVKRTGEKVFLECVQDMDHENMFWYRQDPGLGLRLIYFSYDVKMKEKGDIPEGYSVSREKKERFSLILESASTNQTSMYLCASSLTGNYEQYFGPGTRLTVT.

The chain has TRBV15 and TRBJ1-4, with D hard to call. The V end lost 2 bases, the J end lost 4 bases, and 11 bases lay between the germline ends. This CDR3 spans 15 amino acids. Looked up from germline, CDR1 is LNHNV and CDR2 is YYDKDF (reference sequence). CDR3 sequence reads: CATSRNVGGNEKLFF. The CDR3 nucleotides are TGTGCCACCAGCAGAAACGTGGGAGGTAATGAAAAACTGTTTTTT.

In its sample, this clonotype ranks as medium-sized. The chain couples TRBV30 to TRBJ2-5; 10 bases map to TRBD2. J lost 5 bases, V lost 2 bases, and 5 bases had no gene match. CDR1 and CDR2 (germline): GTSNPN, SVGIG (reference sequence). CDR3 length: 14 residues. CDR3 sequence (DNA): TGTGCCTGGAGTATAGCGGGAGGCGCCGAGACCCAGTACTTC. As protein: CAWSIAGGAETQYF.

This clonotype has more than one count but fewer than ten. The J gene is TRBJ2-6, the V gene TRBV5-1; 9 bases line up with TRBD1. CDR1 and CDR2 (germline): SGHRS, YFSETQ. This CDR3 is 17 amino acids long. Germline trimming cut 0 bases from V and 4 bases from J; bases unmatched to any gene: 5. CDR3 bases: TGCGCCAGCAGCTTGGTAACAGGGGGCTCCGGGGCCAACGTCCTGACTTTC. Protein: CASSLVTGGSGANVLTF.

By share of the sample, this clonotype is medium-sized. The chain employs TRBV11-3 and TRBJ1-1, with D possibly being TRBD1 (5 bases). The CDR3 runs to 16 residues. Germline-derived CDR1 and CDR2 are SGHNT and YENEEA. Trimming removed 0 bases at V and 5 bases at J, with 16 bases between. The CDR3 nucleotides read TGTGCCAGCAGCTTAGATGGAAGGGGCGGAAGTACTGAAGCTTTCTTT. Residues: CASSLDGRGGSTEAFF.

This clonotype was observed a handful of times. This sequence joins TRBV15 and TRBJ1-5; D unresolved. The CDR3 is 16 amino acids. The germline V and J ends were trimmed by 1 base and 6 bases, with 16 bases remaining between them. CDR1 LNHNV and CDR2 YYDKDF come from the germline V gene (reference sequence). CDR3 coding DNA: TGTGCCACCAGCAGAGTCGACGGATACGGAGGTCAGCCCCAGCATTTT. Encoded protein: CATSRVDGYGGQPQHF.